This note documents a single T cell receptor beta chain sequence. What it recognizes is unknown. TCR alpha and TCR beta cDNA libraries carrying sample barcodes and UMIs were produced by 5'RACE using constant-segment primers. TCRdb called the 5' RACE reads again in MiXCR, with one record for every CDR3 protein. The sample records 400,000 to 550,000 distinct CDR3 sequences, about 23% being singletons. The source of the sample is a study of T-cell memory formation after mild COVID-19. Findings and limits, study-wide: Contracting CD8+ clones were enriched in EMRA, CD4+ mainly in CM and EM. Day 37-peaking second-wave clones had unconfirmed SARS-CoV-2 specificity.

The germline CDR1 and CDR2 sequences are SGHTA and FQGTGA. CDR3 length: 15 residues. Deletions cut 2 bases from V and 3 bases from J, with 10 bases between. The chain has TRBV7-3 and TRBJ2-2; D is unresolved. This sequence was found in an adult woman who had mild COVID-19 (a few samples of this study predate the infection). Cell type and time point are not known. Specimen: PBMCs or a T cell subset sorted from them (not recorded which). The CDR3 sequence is CASSLSLEYTGELFF. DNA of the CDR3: TGTGCCAGCAGCTTATCGTTGGAGTACACCGGGGAGCTGTTTTTT.